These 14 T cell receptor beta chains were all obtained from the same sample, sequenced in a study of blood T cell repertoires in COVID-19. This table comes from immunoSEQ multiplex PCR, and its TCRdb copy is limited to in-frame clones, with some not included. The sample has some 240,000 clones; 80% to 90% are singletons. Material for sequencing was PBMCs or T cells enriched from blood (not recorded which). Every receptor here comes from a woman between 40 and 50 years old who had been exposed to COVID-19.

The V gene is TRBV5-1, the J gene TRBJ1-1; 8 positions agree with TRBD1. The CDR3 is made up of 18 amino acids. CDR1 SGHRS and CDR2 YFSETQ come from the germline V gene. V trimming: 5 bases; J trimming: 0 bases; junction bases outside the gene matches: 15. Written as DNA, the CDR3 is TGCGCCAGCAGGGCCTCAGGGGGCCCGGGCCTAATGAACACTGAAGCTTTCTTT. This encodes CASRASGGPGLMNTEAFF.

CDR3: CSIRTSGFTDTQYF. As DNA, the CDR3 is TGCAGCATCAGGACTAGCGGATTCACAGATACGCAGTATTTT. The chain combines TRBV29-1 with TRBJ2-3; 10 nucleotides match TRBD2. This CDR3 has 14 amino acids. Trimming removed 8 bases from V and 2 bases from J; junction bases left unmatched: 7. Germline CDR1 SQVTM, CDR2 ANQGSEA.

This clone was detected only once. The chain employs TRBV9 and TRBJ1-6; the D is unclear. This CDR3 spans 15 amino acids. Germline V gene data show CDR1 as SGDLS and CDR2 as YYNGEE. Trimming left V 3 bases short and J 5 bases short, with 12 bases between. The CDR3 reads CASSERGLDNSPLHF. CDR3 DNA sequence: TGTGCCAGCAGCGAGCGAGGCCTGGATAATTCACCCCTCCACTTT.

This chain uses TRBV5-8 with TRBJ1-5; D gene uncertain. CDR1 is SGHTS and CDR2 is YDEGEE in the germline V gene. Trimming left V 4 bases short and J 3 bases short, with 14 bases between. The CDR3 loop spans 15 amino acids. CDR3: CASSEARSANQPQHF. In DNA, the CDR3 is TGTGCCAGCAGCGAGGCACGGAGTGCCAATCAGCCCCAGCATTTT. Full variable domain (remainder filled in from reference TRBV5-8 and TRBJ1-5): EAGVTQSPTHLIKTRGQQATLRCSPISGHTSVYWYQQALGLGLQFLLWYDEGEERNRGNFPPRFSGRQFPNYSSELNVNALELEDSALYLCASSEARSANQPQHFGDGTRLSIL.

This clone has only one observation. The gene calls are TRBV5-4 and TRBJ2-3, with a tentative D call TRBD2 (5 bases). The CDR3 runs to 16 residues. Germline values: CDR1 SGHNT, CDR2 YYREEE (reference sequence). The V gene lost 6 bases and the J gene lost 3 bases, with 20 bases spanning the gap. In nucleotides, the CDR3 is TGTGCCAGCACCGTCGGCGAATCGGGGATGACAGATACGCAGTATTTT. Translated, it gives CASTVGESGMTDTQYF.

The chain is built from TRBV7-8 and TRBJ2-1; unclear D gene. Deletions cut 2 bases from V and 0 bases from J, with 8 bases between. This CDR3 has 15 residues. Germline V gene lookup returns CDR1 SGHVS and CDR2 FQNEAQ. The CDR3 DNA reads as TGTGCCAGCAGCTTATTCTTGAGCTCCTACAATGAGCAGTTCTTC. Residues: CASSLFLSSYNEQFF.

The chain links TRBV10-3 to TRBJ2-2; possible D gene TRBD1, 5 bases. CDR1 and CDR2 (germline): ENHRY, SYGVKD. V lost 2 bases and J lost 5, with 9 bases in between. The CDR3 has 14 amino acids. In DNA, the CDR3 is TGTGCCATCAGTGAGGGGGCTGGAACCGGGGAGCTGTTTTTT. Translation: CAISEGAGTGELFF.

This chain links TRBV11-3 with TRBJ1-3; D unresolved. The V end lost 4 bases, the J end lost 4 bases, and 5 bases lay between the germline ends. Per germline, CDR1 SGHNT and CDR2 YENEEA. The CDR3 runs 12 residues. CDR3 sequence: CASSSQGNTIYF. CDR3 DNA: TGTGCCAGCAGCTCTCAGGGAAACACCATATATTTT.

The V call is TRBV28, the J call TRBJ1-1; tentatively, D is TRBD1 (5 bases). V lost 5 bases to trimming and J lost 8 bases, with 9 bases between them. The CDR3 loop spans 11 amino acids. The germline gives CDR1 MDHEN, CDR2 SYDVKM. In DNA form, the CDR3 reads TGTGCCAGCAGTAAACCAGGGGAAGCTTTCTTT. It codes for CASSKPGEAFF.

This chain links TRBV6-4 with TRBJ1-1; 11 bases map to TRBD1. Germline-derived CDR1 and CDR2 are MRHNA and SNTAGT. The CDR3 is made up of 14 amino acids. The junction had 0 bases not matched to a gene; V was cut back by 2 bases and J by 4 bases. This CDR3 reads CASSDGQGATEAFF. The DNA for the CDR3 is TGTGCCAGCAGTGACGGACAGGGGGCCACTGAAGCTTTCTTT.

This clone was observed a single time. The CDR3 DNA follows: TGTGCCAGTAGTTCCAAGGCTCCGGGACTATACTCTGGAAACACCATATATTTT. Protein sequence: CASSSKAPGLYSGNTIYF. The chain joins TRBV19 to TRBJ1-3; D is perhaps TRBD1 (5 bases). CDR1 is LNHDA, CDR2 SQIVND, per germline (reference sequence). The CDR3 consists of 18 residues. V lost 5 bases and J lost 0, with 20 bases in between.

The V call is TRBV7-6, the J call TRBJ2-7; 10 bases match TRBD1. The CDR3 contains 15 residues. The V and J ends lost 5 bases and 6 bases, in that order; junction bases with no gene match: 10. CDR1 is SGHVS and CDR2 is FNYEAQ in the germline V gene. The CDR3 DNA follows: TGTGCCAGCAGCGATGACCCGGACAGGGGGGGCGAGCAGTACTTC. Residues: CASSDDPDRGGEQYF.

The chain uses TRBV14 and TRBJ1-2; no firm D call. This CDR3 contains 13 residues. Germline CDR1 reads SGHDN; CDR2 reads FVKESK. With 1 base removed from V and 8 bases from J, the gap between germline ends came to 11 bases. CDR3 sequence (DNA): TGTGCCAGCAGCCAAGGGGAGACCCTGGGCTACACCTTC. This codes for CASSQGETLGYTF. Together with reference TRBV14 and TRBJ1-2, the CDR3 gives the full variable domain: EAGVTQFPSHSVIEKGQTVTLRCDPISGHDNLYWYRRVMGKEIKFLLHFVKESKQDESGMPNNRFLAERTGGTYSTLKVQPAELEDSGVYFCASSQGETLGYTFGSGTRLTVV.

The CDR3 protein is CASSEQGLRGRTDTQYF. In nucleotides, the CDR3 is TGTGCCAGCAGTGAACAAGGGTTGCGGGGCCGCACAGATACGCAGTATTTT. The chain is built from TRBV28 and TRBJ2-3, with D perhaps matching TRBD2 (6 bases). Between the trimmed V and J ends, which lost 5 bases and 1 base, there was a span of 19 bases. Germline V lookup: CDR1 MDHEN, CDR2 SYDVKM. This CDR3 region has 17 residues.